The 28 T cell receptor beta chains below all came from one sample that was sequenced in a study of blood T cell repertoires in COVID-19. TCRdb's table, derived via immunoSEQ multiplex PCR, lists solely in-frame clones and lacks some. The profile shows around 70,000 clones, roughly 80% of them singletons. Material for sequencing was peripheral blood. The origin of the receptors is a man in his fifties or sixties with acute or convalescent COVID-19.

This chain connects TRBV7-2 to TRBJ2-1, with D maybe TRBD2 (6 bases). Per the germline V gene, CDR1 is SGHTA and CDR2 is FQGNSA. This CDR3 spans 12 amino acids. Trimming stripped 0 bases from V and 12 bases from J, with 9 bases between. This CDR3 reads CASSLARGRQFF. In DNA form, the CDR3 reads TGTGCCAGCAGCTTAGCGCGGGGAAGGCAGTTCTTC.

The chain employs TRBV5-4 and TRBJ2-5; 7 bases match TRBD1. CDR1 and CDR2 from the germline V gene are SGHNT and YYREEE (reference sequence). CDR3 length equals 14 residues. CDR3 DNA: TGTGCGTCAACACTTGACAGGGTGGCGGAGACCCAGTACTTC. It yields the protein CASTLDRVAETQYF.

V usage is TRBV10-2 and J usage is TRBJ1-5; D uncertain. With 5 bases removed from V and 1 base from J, the gap between germline ends came to 9 bases. Germline V gene sequence: CDR1 WSHSY, CDR2 SAAADI. The CDR3 runs 14 residues. The CDR3 DNA sequence: TGCGCCAGCAGTTTTTCTCAGAGCAATCAGCCCCAGCATTTT. This codes for CASSFSQSNQPQHF.

The chain uses TRBV12-3 or TRBV12-4 and TRBJ1-4; D is ambiguous. V was pared by 6 bases and J by 3 bases, with 8 bases between. This CDR3 has 13 residues. CDR3 protein: CASRVGANEKLFF. The CDR3 DNA sequence: TGTGCCAGCAGGGTGGGAGCTAATGAAAAACTGTTTTTT.

This clone was seen a handful of times. The rearrangement links TRBV6-1 to TRBJ1-5; TRBD1 is a possible D gene (5 bases). This CDR3 comprises 14 residues. Germline CDR1 reads MNHNS; CDR2 reads SASEGT. The V gene lost 1 base and the J gene lost 5 bases, with 9 bases spanning the gap. The CDR3, as DNA: TGTGCCAGCAGTGAAGGTCAGGGATATCAGCCCCAGCATTTT. It translates to CASSEGQGYQPQHF.

The rearrangement links TRBV7-2 to TRBJ1-6; 8 nucleotides agree with TRBD1. Germline assignment: CDR1 SGHTA and CDR2 FQGNSA. V shed 3 bases, J shed 6 bases, and the junction held 10 bases outside the gene matches. The CDR3 runs 17 residues. The CDR3 coding sequence is TGTGCCAGCAGCTTTTCGGGACAGGTTTTTGCTAATTCACCCCTCCACTTT. It specifies CASSFSGQVFANSPLHF.

The chain recombines TRBV6-4 with TRBJ2-2; maybe TRBD1 (6 bases). Deletions cut 4 bases from V and 6 bases from J, with 12 bases between. The CDR3 loop spans 14 amino acids. Germline V gives CDR1 MRHNA, CDR2 SNTAGT. CDR3 amino acids: CASSADRSPGELFF. Here the CDR3 DNA reads TGTGCCAGCAGTGCGGACAGATCTCCCGGGGAGCTGTTTTTT.

The genes are TRBV29-1 and TRBJ1-6; 9 bases line up with TRBD1. V gave up 6 bases and J gave up 6 bases; unmatched junction bases: 3. The CDR3 loop spans 13 amino acids. CDR1 and CDR2 (germline): SQVTM, ANQGSEA. The CDR3 coding sequence is TGCAGCGTACGGACAGGGGTTAATTCACCCCTCCACTTT. It encodes CSVRTGVNSPLHF.

This clone was found a few times. The chain recombines TRBV16 with TRBJ1-5; D ambiguous. Deletions cut 4 bases from V and 4 bases from J, with 5 bases between. This CDR3 contains 12 residues. Germline V CDR1 and CDR2: KGHSY, FQNENV. The CDR3 here is CASSLSNQPQHF. In nucleotides, the CDR3 is TGTGCCAGCAGCCTCTCTAATCAGCCCCAGCATTTT.

The gene calls are TRBV5-6 and TRBJ2-2, with 8 bases aligning to TRBD1. Looked up from germline, CDR1 is SGHDT and CDR2 is YYEEEE. V was pared by 4 bases and J by 4 bases, with 6 bases of the junction left unmatched. The CDR3 spans 15 residues. In DNA form, the CDR3 reads TGTGCCAGCAGCGGGAGACAGGGGATCACCGGGGAGCTGTTTTTT. Translation: CASSGRQGITGELFF.

This clone was picked up one time. The J gene is TRBJ1-1, the V gene TRBV29-1; D gene uncertain. With 4 bases removed from V and 0 bases from J, the gap between germline ends came to 12 bases. Germline V CDR1 and CDR2: SQVTM, ANQGSEA. The CDR3 totals 14 residues. DNA for the CDR3: TGCAGCGTTGGGTCTCTGCGGATGAACACTGAAGCTTTCTTT. This sequence encodes CSVGSLRMNTEAFF.

The chain has TRBV2 and TRBJ1-4; D not resolved. From germline, CDR1 is SNHLY and CDR2 FYNNEI. The CDR3 spans 14 residues. The ends were cut back, 1 base at V and 14 bases at J, with 17 bases in the middle. CDR3 DNA: TGTGCCAGCAGTGAAGATGTCTGGGCCCCAAGGCTGTTTTTT. Translated, it gives CASSEDVWAPRLFF.

This clone was picked up one time. The J gene is TRBJ1-1, the V gene TRBV5-6; tentatively, D is TRBD1 (6 bases). Germline V lookup: CDR1 SGHDT, CDR2 YYEEEE. V gave up 5 bases and J gave up 1 base, with 12 bases separating them. The CDR3 is 14 residues long. The CDR3 is CASSKDRRNTEAFF. The CDR3 nucleotides read TGTGCCAGCAGTAAAGACAGGCGGAACACTGAAGCTTTCTTT. The full variable domain, with the rest looked up from reference TRBV5-6 and TRBJ1-1, is DAGVTQSPTHLIKTRGQQVTLRCSPKSGHDTVSWYQQALGQGPQFIFQYYEEEERQRGNFPDRFSGHQFPNYSSELNVNALLLGDSALYLCASSKDRRNTEAFFGQGTRLTVV.

The chain combines TRBV5-1 with TRBJ2-3; 9 bases are a match to TRBD1. Trimming cost V 0 bases and J 1 base; bases outside gene matches: 3. CDR1 is SGHRS and CDR2 is YFSETQ in the germline V gene. The CDR3 length is 16 residues. Written as DNA, the CDR3 is TGCGCCAGCAGCTTGGGGGACAGGGAACGCACAGATACGCAGTATTTT. Translation gives CASSLGDRERTDTQYF.

V usage is TRBV11-3 and J usage is TRBJ2-5; D gene uncertain. Trimming pared 1 base from V and 1 base from J, leaving 7 bases between. This CDR3 comprises 14 residues. Germline CDR1 SGHNT, CDR2 YENEEA. The CDR3 reads CASSLVRSQETQYF. The CDR3 DNA reads as TGTGCCAGCAGCTTAGTGAGGAGCCAAGAGACCCAGTACTTC.

The CDR3 loop is CASSLAAYGYTF. In DNA, the CDR3 is TGTGCCAGCAGCTTGGCTGCTTATGGCTACACCTTC. V gene TRBV6-2 or TRBV6-3 combines with J gene TRBJ1-2; D is unresolved. CDR3 length: 12 amino acids. The V end was cut by 6 bases, the J end by 5 bases, with 10 bases between. Germline V lookup: CDR1 MNHEY, CDR2 SVGEGT.

The V gene is TRBV4-3, the J gene TRBJ1-3; D remains ambiguous. This CDR3 is 16 amino acids long. Germline loops: CDR1 LGHNA, CDR2 YSLEER. Trimming cost V 0 bases and J 0 bases, with 9 bases left between them. CDR3 in amino acids: CASSQDEPRSGNTIYF. DNA of the CDR3: TGCGCCAGCAGCCAAGACGAGCCGCGCTCTGGAAACACCATATATTTT.

This chain joins TRBV5-1 and TRBJ2-6; TRBD2 might be the D (5 bases). V lost 4 bases and J lost 4, with 9 bases in between. This CDR3 is 14 amino acids long. Germline V CDR1 and CDR2: SGHRS, YFSETQ. CDR3 in amino acids: CASSPGSGANVLTF. The CDR3 DNA is TGCGCCAGCAGCCCGGGGTCGGGGGCCAACGTCCTGACTTTC.

The chain joins TRBV5-4 to TRBJ1-1; no reliable D call. Germline V CDR1 and CDR2: SGHNT, YYREEE (reference sequence). This CDR3 comprises 13 residues. The V end was cut by 3 bases, the J end by 1 base, with 7 bases between. The CDR3 sequence: CASSYPQNTEAFF. The CDR3 nucleotides read TGTGCCAGCAGCTATCCACAGAACACTGAAGCTTTCTTT.

This clone appeared a few times. The rearrangement links TRBV3-1 (or the pseudogene TRBV3-2) to TRBJ2-7, with D possibly matching TRBD1 (6 bases). Trimming removed 5 bases at V and 6 bases at J, with 17 bases between. The CDR3 is made up of 14 amino acids. The germline gives CDR1 LGHDT, CDR2 YNNKEL (reference sequence). In DNA form, the CDR3 reads TGTGCCAGCAGCAAGGGGATGGGGGCTAGCGAGCAGTACTTC. Translated, it gives CASSKGMGASEQYF.

The chain uses TRBV4-2 and TRBJ2-7; TRBD1 might be the D (6 bases). The CDR3 is 13 amino acids. The germline CDR1 and CDR2 sequences are LGHNA and YNFKEQ. V lost 4 bases, J lost 5 bases, and 12 bases lay in between. The CDR3, as DNA: TGTGCCAGCAGCCTTGAACAGGGTAACGAGCAGTACGTC. This translates into CASSLEQGNEQYV.

This rearrangement joins TRBV5-3 to TRBJ2-1; TRBD1 might be the D (6 bases). TRBV5-3 is treated as an ORF (open reading frame) with a function not yet certain. The CDR3 sequence is 13 residues long. Deletions cut 5 bases from V and 3 bases from J, with 9 bases between. The CDR3 reads CARSGGNYNEQFF. The CDR3 nucleotides are TGTGCCAGAAGTGGGGGCAACTACAATGAGCAGTTCTTC.

There are a few counts of this clone. The V call is TRBV6-6, the J call TRBJ2-2; D is uncertain. Germline values: CDR1 MNHNY, CDR2 SVGAGI (reference sequence). Trimming shortened V by 4 bases and J by 3 bases, and 9 bases separated the two germline ends. The CDR3 covers 14 residues. The CDR3 bases are TGTGCCAGCAGTTTCACTGATTACACCGGGGAGCTGTTTTTT. Encoded protein: CASSFTDYTGELFF.

CDR3 amino acids: CASSLGQGSNQPQHF. CDR3 DNA: TGTGCCAGCAGCCTGGGACAGGGGAGCAATCAGCCCCAGCATTTT. The chain recombines TRBV3-1 (or the pseudogene TRBV3-2) with TRBJ1-5; 10 bases line up with TRBD1. Germline loops: CDR1 LGHDT, CDR2 YNNKEL (reference sequence). Trimming removed 4 bases from V and 1 base from J; junction bases left unmatched: 1. The CDR3 runs 15 residues.

The chain combines TRBV27 with TRBJ1-6; D uncertain. V dropped 5 bases and J dropped 10 bases, with 12 bases sitting between them. The CDR3 contains 13 residues. The germline V gene has CDR1 MNHEY and CDR2 SMNVEV (reference sequence). CDR3 bases: TGTGCCAGCAGTGCCCTTGTAGAATCACCCCTCCACTTT. Protein product: CASSALVESPLHF.

This chain links TRBV2 with TRBJ1-2; D not resolved. The CDR3 is 13 amino acids. Germline V gives CDR1 SNHLY, CDR2 FYNNEI. V was cut by 2 bases and J by 4 bases, with 8 bases left in between. The CDR3 here is CASSETVFYGYTF. Here the CDR3 DNA reads TGTGCCAGCAGTGAAACAGTTTTCTATGGCTACACCTTC.

The rearrangement links TRBV4-1 to TRBJ1-5, with D hard to call. Germline loops: CDR1 MGHRA, CDR2 YSYEKL. V lost 4 bases to trimming and J lost 0 bases, with 7 bases between them. The CDR3 is 14 amino acids. The CDR3 protein is CASSLHSSNQPQHF. DNA of the CDR3: TGCGCCAGCAGCCTGCATAGTAGCAATCAGCCCCAGCATTTT.

CDR3 sequence (DNA): TGCGCCAGCAGCCCAGGGCTATCCTATAATTCACCCCTCCACTTT. It specifies CASSPGLSYNSPLHF. This rearrangement joins TRBV5-1 to TRBJ1-6; D is possibly TRBD1 (5 bases). The CDR3 covers 15 residues. Germline-derived CDR1 and CDR2 are SGHRS and YFSETQ. Trimming left V 4 bases short and J 1 base short, with 9 bases between.